The 22 T cell receptor beta chains listed next were all sequenced from one sample in a study of cytomegalovirus exposure and HLA in healthy donors. Clones were sequenced by immunoSEQ multiplex PCR, and TCRdb holds only the in-frame ones, with some missing. This table holds about 130,000 clones, around four fifths found once. The sample was PBMCs. Receptors were obtained from a man aged 30-40 years in good health and CMV-seropositive.

CDR3: CASIPGQRSGDTQYF. The CDR3, as DNA: TGTGCCAGCATTCCGGGACAGAGAAGTGGAGATACGCAGTATTTT. This rearrangement joins TRBV2 to TRBJ2-3, with 7 bases aligning to TRBD1. Germline V CDR1 and CDR2: SNHLY, FYNNEI. The CDR3 sequence is 15 residues long. V gave up 7 bases and J gave up 5 bases; unmatched junction bases: 12. The full variable domain, in which reference TRBV2 and TRBJ2-3 provide the parts outside the CDR3, is EPEVTQTPSHQVTQMGQEVILRCVPISNHLYFYWYRQILGQKVEFLVSFYNNEISEKSEIFDDQFSVERPDGSNFTLKIRSTKLEDSAMYFCASIPGQRSGDTQYFGPGTRLTVL.

This rearrangement joins TRBV6-5 to TRBJ1-3; D gene ambiguous. This CDR3 comprises 13 residues. Trimming cost V 5 bases and J 0 bases, with 5 bases left between them. Germline V gives CDR1 MNHEY, CDR2 SVGAGI. CDR3 loop: CASSEVSGNTIYF. The CDR3 DNA follows: TGTGCCAGCAGTGAGGTCTCTGGAAACACCATATATTTT.

The CDR3 sequence: CASSGFEDSWDTEAFF. The CDR3 DNA follows: TGTGCCAGCAGTGGCTTTGAAGACAGCTGGGACACTGAAGCTTTCTTT. V gene TRBV2 combines with J gene TRBJ1-1; possibly TRBD1 for D (5 bases). The CDR3 has 16 amino acids. Germline CDR1 SNHLY, CDR2 FYNNEI. V was clipped by 4 bases and J by 3 bases, with 18 bases between them.

The chain has TRBV2 and TRBJ2-7; tentatively, D is TRBD2 (6 bases). Trimming cost V 6 bases and J 1 base, with 10 bases left between them. The length of the CDR3 is 13 residues. The germline V gene has CDR1 SNHLY and CDR2 FYNNEI. Here the CDR3 reads CASSVGTSYEQYF. The CDR3 nucleotides are TGTGCCAGCAGCGTGGGGACTTCCTACGAGCAGTACTTC.

The genes are TRBV19 and TRBJ2-2; D perhaps matches TRBD1 (5 bases). This CDR3 region has 16 residues. Per the germline V gene, CDR1 is LNHDA and CDR2 is SQIVND (reference sequence). V was pared by 5 bases and J by 3 bases, with 16 bases between. CDR3 DNA: TGTGCCAGTAGTTCGATGAGGACATTTGACACCGGGGAGCTGTTTTTT. Translated, it gives CASSSMRTFDTGELFF.

V gene TRBV11-3 combines with J gene TRBJ2-1, with D tentatively TRBD2 (5 bases). Looked up from germline, CDR1 is SGHNT and CDR2 is YENEEA. This CDR3 is 15 amino acids long. V was cut by 1 base and J by 7 bases, with 14 bases left in between. CDR3: CASSLGELENNEQFF. DNA of the CDR3: TGTGCCAGCAGCTTAGGGGAGTTGGAAAATAATGAGCAGTTCTTC.

The chain recombines TRBV18 with TRBJ2-2; TRBD1 might be the D (5 bases). Deletions cut 1 base from V and 4 bases from J, with 7 bases between. The germline gives CDR1 KGHSH, CDR2 LQKENI. The CDR3 loop spans 14 amino acids. The CDR3 loop reads CASSPHRGTGELFF. DNA for the CDR3: TGTGCCAGCTCACCACATAGGGGCACCGGGGAGCTGTTTTTT. Full variable domain (remainder filled in from reference TRBV18 and TRBJ2-2): NAGVMQNPRHLVRRRGQEARLRCSPMKGHSHVYWYRQLPEEGLKFMVYLQKENIIDESGMPKERFSAEFPKEGPSILRIQQVVRGDSAAYFCASSPHRGTGELFFGEGSRLTVL.

The chain links TRBV19 to TRBJ2-1, with TRBD2 identical over 11 bases. Germline loops: CDR1 LNHDA, CDR2 SQIVND (reference sequence). V gave up 6 bases and J gave up 3 bases; unmatched junction bases: 4. The CDR3 spans 15 residues. DNA for the CDR3: TGTGCCAGTAGGGGACTAGCGGAGCTCTACAATGAGCAGTTCTTC. Its protein is CASRGLAELYNEQFF.

The chain combines TRBV29-1 with TRBJ1-3; D not resolved. The CDR3 runs 14 residues. The germline CDR1 and CDR2 sequences are SQVTM and ANQGSEA. V gave up 5 bases and J gave up 0 bases, with 11 bases separating them. The CDR3 region has the DNA TGCAGCGTTCGGGAGCTCAGCTCTGGAAACACCATATATTTT. Protein product: CSVRELSSGNTIYF.

This clone has a handful of counts. A far larger clone is off by one base, so a read error is likely. The sample has other DNA sequences that encode this CDR3 too. The chain joins TRBV6-5 to TRBJ1-1; D is perhaps TRBD1 (5 bases). The CDR3 runs to 14 residues. V dropped 6 bases and J dropped 5 bases, with 16 bases sitting between them. Germline values: CDR1 MNHEY, CDR2 SVGAGI. The CDR3 spells CASSPTVEGTEAFF. The CDR3 DNA sequence: TGTGCCAGCAGCCCGACAGTGGAAGGAACTGAAGCTTTCTTT.

The chain employs TRBV6-1 and TRBJ1-1; no clear D gene. Trimming cost V 8 bases and J 6 bases, with 13 bases left between them. Germline CDR1 is MNHNS and CDR2 is SASEGT. CDR3 length: 12 residues. CDR3 in amino acids: CASSPRNPEAFF. CDR3 DNA sequence: TGTGCCAGCTCGCCCAGAAACCCTGAAGCTTTCTTT.

This CDR3 is CASSSDREGIIEKLFF. DNA for the CDR3: TGTGCCAGTAGTTCCGACAGGGAAGGAATTATTGAAAAACTGTTTTTT. J is TRBJ1-4 and V is TRBV19; TRBD1 matches 7 bases. The CDR3 runs to 16 residues. Per germline, CDR1 LNHDA and CDR2 SQIVND (reference sequence). The V gene end was trimmed by 5 bases and the J gene end by 7 bases; junction bases not matched to a gene: 13. The full variable domain, completed using reference TRBV19 and TRBJ1-4, is DGGITQSPKYLFRKEGQNVTLSCEQNLNHDAMYWYRQDPGQGLRLIYYSQIVNDFQKGDIAEGYSVSREKKESFPLTVTSAQKNPTAFYLCASSSDREGIIEKLFFGSGTQLSVL.

The CDR3 protein is CASKLGHGYEQYF. In DNA form, the CDR3 reads TGTGCCAGCAAGCTGGGACACGGCTACGAGCAGTACTTC. The chain has TRBV6-1 and TRBJ2-7; TRBD1 is a possible D gene (6 bases). The CDR3 covers 13 residues. The V gene's germline CDR1 is MNHNS and CDR2 SASEGT. V was cut by 7 bases and J by 3 bases, with 13 bases left in between.

CDR3 residues: CASSAQSGGNQPQHF. CDR3 in DNA: TGTGCCAGCAGTGCACAATCGGGGGGCAATCAGCCCCAGCATTTT. The chain is built from TRBV2 and TRBJ1-5; D is possibly TRBD1 (5 bases). V was shortened by 4 bases and J by 2 bases, with 12 bases between the two germline ends. This CDR3 is 15 amino acids long. Germline assignment: CDR1 SNHLY and CDR2 FYNNEI.

The chain recombines TRBV2 with TRBJ2-3, with 8 bases aligning to TRBD1. The length of the CDR3 is 12 residues. J was trimmed by 6 bases and V by 5 bases; bases with no gene match: 1. The germline V gene has CDR1 SNHLY and CDR2 FYNNEI. The CDR3 sequence is CASSNRGDTQYF. The CDR3 DNA reads TGTGCCAGCAGTAACAGGGGGGATACGCAGTATTTT.

The rearrangement joins TRBV10-3 to TRBJ2-7; 8 nucleotides align to TRBD2. J was trimmed by 4 bases and V by 5 bases; bases with no gene match: 10. The CDR3 consists of 15 residues. Germline-derived CDR1 and CDR2 are ENHRY and SYGVKD. In DNA form, the CDR3 reads TGTGCCATCAGTTACATCAGCGGGAGTCCGTACGAGCAGTACTTC. It yields the protein CAISYISGSPYEQYF.

This chain connects TRBV7-2 to TRBJ2-1, with 8 bases identical to TRBD2. The CDR3 is 12 amino acids. Germline values: CDR1 SGHTA, CDR2 FQGNSA. J was trimmed by 15 bases and V by 1 base; bases with no gene match: 5. CDR3 coding DNA: TGTGCCAGCAGCTTAGATGGGACTAGGAGGTTCTTC. Translated, it gives CASSLDGTRRFF.

The genes are TRBV7-2 and TRBJ1-2; 9 bases match TRBD1. J lost 9 bases, V lost 0 bases, and 2 bases had no gene match. The CDR3 contains 13 residues. Per germline, CDR1 SGHTA and CDR2 FQGNSA. CDR3 sequence (DNA): TGTGCCAGCAGCTTAGCAGGACAGGGGCGCTACACCTTC. It specifies CASSLAGQGRYTF.

This chain links TRBV4-2 with TRBJ1-4; TRBD1 agrees at 9 bases. The CDR3 is 15 residues long. V trimming: 1 base; J trimming: 8 bases; junction bases outside the gene matches: 5. Per the germline V gene, CDR1 is LGHNA and CDR2 is YNFKEQ. As DNA, the CDR3 is TGTGCCAGCAGCCAAGGACCGGACAGGGGCGAAAAACTGTTTTTT. Protein: CASSQGPDRGEKLFF.

V is TRBV10-1 and J is TRBJ2-1, with a possible D match to TRBD1 (6 bases). V was cut by 0 bases and J by 5 bases, with 8 bases left in between. The CDR3 is 14 amino acids. The germline V gene encodes CDR1 WNHNN and CDR2 SYGVQD (reference sequence). The CDR3 DNA reads as TGCGCCAGCAGTGAGTCGGACAGAAACAATGAGCAGTTCTTC. Translation: CASSESDRNNEQFF.

There are a few counts of this clone. V is TRBV6-1 and J is TRBJ1-5, with D unclear. Between the trimmed V and J ends, which lost 7 bases and 4 bases, there was a span of 17 bases. The CDR3 has 15 residues. The germline CDR1 and CDR2 sequences are MNHNS and SASEGT. The CDR3, as DNA: TGTGCCAGCACCGAGGGAAGTCAACTAAATCAGCCCCAGCATTTT. This sequence encodes CASTEGSQLNQPQHF.

V and J are TRBV7-9 and TRBJ2-6; D perhaps matches TRBD1 (5 bases). V lost 4 bases and J 2 bases, leaving 12 bases between the germline ends. Germline loops: CDR1 SEHNR, CDR2 FQNEAQ (reference sequence). The CDR3 has 16 amino acids. CDR3 nucleotide sequence: TGTGCCAGCAGCTCCTACCAGGGTGCTGGGGCCAACGTCCTGACTTTC. It specifies CASSSYQGAGANVLTF.